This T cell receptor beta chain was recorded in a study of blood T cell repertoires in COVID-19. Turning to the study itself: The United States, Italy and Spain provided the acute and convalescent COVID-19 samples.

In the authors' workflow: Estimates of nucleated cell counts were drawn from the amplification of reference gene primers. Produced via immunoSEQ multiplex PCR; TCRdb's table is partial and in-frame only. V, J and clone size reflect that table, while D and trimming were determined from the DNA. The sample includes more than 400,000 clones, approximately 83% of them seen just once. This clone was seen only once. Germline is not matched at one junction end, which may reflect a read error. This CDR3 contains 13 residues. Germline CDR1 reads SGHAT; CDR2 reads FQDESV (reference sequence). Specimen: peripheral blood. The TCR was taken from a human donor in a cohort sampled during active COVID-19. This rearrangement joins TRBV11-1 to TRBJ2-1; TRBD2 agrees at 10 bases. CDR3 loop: CASSLAGADEQFF. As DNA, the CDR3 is TGTGCCAGCAGCCTAGCGGGAGCGGATGAGCAGTTCTTC. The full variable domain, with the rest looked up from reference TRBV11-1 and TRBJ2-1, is EAEVAQSPRYKITEKSQAVAFWCDPISGHATLYWYRQILGQGPELLVQFQDESVVDDSQLPKDRFSAERLKGVDSTLKIQPAELGDSAMYLCASSLAGADEQFFGPGTRLTVL.